The present entry profiles one TCR beta chain with its context. One end of the junction is discordant with germline, which a read error may explain. Genomic DNA served as the source from which two-round multiplex PCR generated TCR beta CDR3 amplicons. First-round PCR, the initial amplification, used primers specific to each TRBV and TRBJ gene. Using its own MiXCR run on the multiplex PCR reads, TCRdb lists one record per CDR3 protein. The table includes 30,000 to 35,000 distinct CDR3 sequences, under 60% detected once. These data are taken from a study of prognosis after radiotherapy for stage I lung cancer. Germline CDR1 is MDHEN and CDR2 is SYDVKM. CDR3 length equals 15 residues.

This chain joins TRBV28 and TRBJ2-7; possible D gene TRBD2, 6 bases. The sequence was obtained from a donor over 45 with non-small cell lung cancer. This specimen consisted of PBMCs, obtained before or after stereotactic body radiation therapy (not recorded which). The CDR3 sequence: CASISRPRGSYEQCF. CDR3 bases: TGTGCCAGCATCTCCCGTCCCCGGGGGTCCTACGAGCAGTGCTTC.